The 17 T cell receptor beta chains listed next were all sequenced from one sample in a study of blood T cell repertoires in COVID-19. Repertoires were generated with immunoSEQ multiplex PCR, while TCRdb's copy carries only in-frame clones and drops some. Counted here are 100,000 to 150,000 clones, more than 85% occurring once; the ten biggest clones make up roughly 2.1%. The sample comprised peripheral blood. The receptors originated from a man aged 50-59 years with COVID-19, enrolled during active disease.

This chain's CDR3 is CASSKTSGKGNEQFF. The CDR3 coding sequence is TGTGCCAGTAGCAAGACTAGCGGGAAGGGAAATGAGCAGTTCTTC. The chain uses TRBV19 and TRBJ2-1; TRBD2 matches 11 bases. Per germline, CDR1 LNHDA and CDR2 SQIVND (reference sequence). The CDR3 loop spans 15 amino acids. J lost 7 bases, V lost 6 bases, and 8 bases had no gene match.

The V call is TRBV6-6, the J call TRBJ2-3; 10 positions match TRBD2. The V segment lost 6 bases and the J segment 1 base; nucleotides outside the gene matches: 7. Germline V gene sequence: CDR1 MNHNY, CDR2 SVGAGI (reference sequence). CDR3 size: 16 residues. The CDR3, as DNA: TGTGCCAGCAGGCATACTAGCGGGATAGGCACAGATACGCAGTATTTT. The encoded protein is CASRHTSGIGTDTQYF.

This clone was observed once. This chain uses TRBV18 with TRBJ2-7; D is uncertain. The CDR3 length is 12 residues. Trimming took off 3 bases at V and 2 bases at J, with 5 bases between the two ends. Germline V gives CDR1 KGHSH, CDR2 LQKENI. The CDR3 loop is CASSPGPYEQYF. In DNA, the CDR3 is TGTGCCAGCTCACCTGGCCCCTACGAGCAGTACTTC.

This chain connects TRBV19 to TRBJ2-2; 9 bases fit TRBD2. CDR3 length: 14 residues. V gave up 6 bases and J gave up 8 bases; unmatched junction bases: 7. Per germline, CDR1 LNHDA and CDR2 SQIVND (reference sequence). CDR3 region: CASRAGGPTGELFF. CDR3 sequence (DNA): TGTGCCAGTAGGGCGGGAGGGCCAACAGGGGAGCTGTTTTTT.

The J gene is TRBJ1-2, the V gene TRBV28; D perhaps matches TRBD1 (5 bases). Trimming removed 6 bases at V and 0 bases at J, with 14 bases between. Germline CDR1 is MDHEN and CDR2 is SYDVKM. This CDR3 comprises 15 residues. CDR3: CASRRTGGANYGYTF. The CDR3 region has the DNA TGTGCCAGCAGACGGACCGGGGGGGCTAACTATGGCTACACCTTC.

The CDR3 sequence is CASSLTGAGTEAFF. The CDR3 DNA is TGCGCCAGCAGCTTAACAGGGGCTGGCACTGAAGCTTTCTTT. The rearrangement uses TRBV5-1 and TRBJ1-1; 7 positions agree with TRBD1. From germline, CDR1 is SGHRS and CDR2 YFSETQ. CDR3 length: 14 amino acids. V shed 2 bases and J 4 bases; nucleotides not matched to a gene: 5.

The V gene is TRBV19, the J gene TRBJ1-2, with TRBD1 matching 9 bases. Trimming at V came to 9 bases and at J to 4 bases, leaving 6 bases not matched to a gene. The CDR3 runs to 13 residues. Germline loops: CDR1 LNHDA, CDR2 SQIVND (reference sequence). DNA for the CDR3: TGTGCCAGCTGGGACAGGGACTTCTATGGCTACACCTTC. It specifies CASWDRDFYGYTF.

This clone showed up just once. The chain's CDR3 is CASSSGGSNQPQHF. In DNA form, the CDR3 reads TGTGCCAGTAGCTCAGGGGGGAGCAATCAGCCCCAGCATTTT. The rearrangement links TRBV19 to TRBJ1-5; 7 nucleotides match TRBD1. Per germline, CDR1 LNHDA and CDR2 SQIVND (reference sequence). V lost 6 bases to trimming and J lost 1 base; unmatched junction nucleotides: 3. CDR3 size: 14 residues.

The CDR3 reads CASSPGLAGVYEQYF. The CDR3 nucleotides read TGTGCCAGCAGCCCGGGACTAGCGGGAGTCTACGAGCAGTACTTC. The chain uses TRBV5-4 and TRBJ2-7, with 14 bases matching TRBD2. Germline values: CDR1 SGHNT, CDR2 YYREEE (reference sequence). This CDR3 contains 15 residues. The V gene end was trimmed by 4 bases and the J gene end by 3 bases; junction bases not matched to a gene: 3. Drawing the rest from reference TRBV5-4 and TRBJ2-7, the complete variable domain is ETGVTQSPTHLIKTRGQQVTLRCSSQSGHNTVSWYQQALGQGPQFIFQYYREEENGRGNFPPRFSGLQFPNYSSELNVNALELDDSALYLCASSPGLAGVYEQYFGPGTRLTVT.

This clone was seen a few times. V usage is TRBV19 and J usage is TRBJ1-5; 9 bases align to TRBD1. Germline V gene data show CDR1 as LNHDA and CDR2 as SQIVND (reference sequence). This CDR3 is 17 amino acids long. Losses at the gene ends were 6 bases for V and 0 bases for J; bases not matched to a gene: 9. The CDR3 DNA is TGTGCCAGTAGATTGGACAGGGGACTGGGTAGCAATCAGCCCCAGCATTTT. Translated: CASRLDRGLGSNQPQHF.

The CDR3, as DNA: TGCGCCAGCAGCCAAGTAGGCGGGACAGGGGTTGCAGATACGCAGTATTTT. Protein sequence: CASSQVGGTGVADTQYF. This sequence joins TRBV4-1 and TRBJ2-3, with 10 nucleotides matching TRBD1. The CDR3 contains 17 residues. CDR1 MGHRA and CDR2 YSYEKL come from the germline V gene. The V gene end was trimmed by 1 base and the J gene end by 4 bases; junction bases not matched to a gene: 8.

This chain joins TRBV7-2 and TRBJ2-2; D is unclear. This CDR3 contains 15 residues. The ends were cut back, 5 bases at V and 0 bases at J, with 10 bases in the middle. Germline V lookup: CDR1 SGHTA, CDR2 FQGNSA. The CDR3 region has the DNA TGTGCCAGCAGCCAACAGATCGCGAACACCGGGGAGCTGTTTTTT. Its translation: CASSQQIANTGELFF.

The chain carries TRBV19 and TRBJ2-2; 9 nucleotides agree with TRBD2. CDR1 is LNHDA and CDR2 is SQIVND in the germline V gene (reference sequence). With V trimmed by 4 bases and J by 6 bases, 9 bases remained unmatched. CDR3 size: 16 residues. The chain's CDR3 is CASSKMAGGRPGELFF. The CDR3 DNA sequence: TGTGCCAGTAGTAAAATGGCGGGAGGGCGTCCCGGGGAGCTGTTTTTT.

The rearrangement links TRBV2 to TRBJ1-2; 7 nucleotides agree with TRBD1. J was trimmed by 8 bases and V by 3 bases; bases with no gene match: 6. The CDR3 spans 13 residues. Looked up from germline, CDR1 is SNHLY and CDR2 is FYNNEI. CDR3 region: CASSERGLGGYTF. As DNA, the CDR3 is TGTGCCAGCAGTGAGAGGGGGCTGGGAGGCTACACCTTC.

This chain links TRBV7-9 with TRBJ2-2, with 9 nucleotides matching TRBD1. CDR1 and CDR2 from the germline V gene are SEHNR and FQNEAQ (reference sequence). V was clipped by 6 bases and J by 4 bases; unmatched bases: 6. The CDR3 is 15 amino acids. CDR3 in amino acids: CASSSGTGTTGELFF. In DNA form, the CDR3 reads TGTGCCAGCAGTTCCGGGACAGGGACCACCGGGGAGCTGTTTTTT. The full variable domain, its missing parts supplied by reference TRBV7-9 and TRBJ2-2, is DTGVSQNPRHKITKRGQNVTFRCDPISEHNRLYWYRQTLGQGPEFLTYFQNEAQLEKSRLLSDRFSAERPKGSFSTLEIQRTEQGDSAMYLCASSSGTGTTGELFFGEGSRLTVL.

The chain links TRBV29-1 to TRBJ1-6, with a weak D call TRBD1 (6 bases). V lost 6 bases and J 8 bases, leaving 14 bases between the germline ends. CDR3 length equals 13 residues. CDR1 and CDR2 (germline): SQVTM, ANQGSEA. The CDR3 reads CSVQQGPDSPLHF. The CDR3 DNA reads TGCAGCGTCCAACAGGGCCCGGATTCACCCCTCCACTTT.

V gene TRBV29-1 combines with J gene TRBJ2-1; tentatively, D is TRBD1 (5 bases). Trimming left V 5 bases short and J 7 bases short, with 12 bases between. The CDR3 runs 12 residues. Per the germline V gene, CDR1 is SQVTM and CDR2 is ANQGSEA. CDR3 residues: CSVSGIANEQFF. In nucleotides, the CDR3 is TGCAGCGTTTCAGGGATAGCTAATGAGCAGTTCTTC.